Listed here are 4 T cell receptor beta chains from one sample, sequenced in a study of blood T cell repertoires in COVID-19. Method: immunoSEQ multiplex PCR; TCRdb's copy keeps in-frame clones and lacks some. This table has some 97,000 clones, roughly 87% appearing once. The sequencing input was peripheral blood. These receptors came from a man aged 25 to 40 in a cohort sampled during active COVID-19.

The table lists this clone with a few counts. V is TRBV5-4 and J is TRBJ2-5; D is perhaps TRBD2 (5 bases). The CDR3 extends over 15 amino acids. Trimming took 0 bases from V and 6 from J, leaving 15 bases between them. CDR1 is SGHNT, CDR2 YYREEE, per germline (reference sequence). Here the CDR3 DNA reads TGTGCCAGCAGCTTGGCCGGAGCTAGCTATCAGACCCAGTACTTC. Its protein product is CASSLAGASYQTQYF.

This clone has a handful of counts. This chain connects TRBV3-1 (or the pseudogene TRBV3-2) to TRBJ2-1; TRBD2 agrees at 12 bases. Germline CDR1 and CDR2: LGHDT and YNNKEL (reference sequence). The V segment lost 1 base and the J segment 0 bases; nucleotides outside the gene matches: 4. The CDR3 is 18 amino acids. CDR3 sequence: CASSQGASGGGSYNEQFF. CDR3 in DNA: TGTGCCAGCAGCCAAGGGGCTAGCGGGGGGGGCTCCTACAATGAGCAGTTCTTC.

This clone has a single count. This CDR3 is also generated by other DNA sequences in the sample. The rearrangement joins TRBV7-9 to TRBJ1-4; 9 positions agree with TRBD1. The CDR3 spans 14 residues. Germline assignment: CDR1 SEHNR and CDR2 FQNEAQ (reference sequence). J was trimmed by 5 bases and V by 4 bases; bases with no gene match: 2. The CDR3 region has the DNA TGTGCCAGCAGCTCGACAGGGGGGAATGAAAAACTGTTTTTT. Its protein is CASSSTGGNEKLFF.

This clone was found once. The chain links TRBV28 to TRBJ1-4; 10 bases map to TRBD1. Trimming at V came to 4 bases and at J to 6 bases, leaving 2 bases not matched to a gene. Germline assignment: CDR1 MDHEN and CDR2 SYDVKM. CDR3 length: 14 amino acids. The CDR3 region has the DNA TGTGCCAGCAGTTCCGGGACAGGGGATGAAAAACTGTTTTTT. Amino acids: CASSSGTGDEKLFF.